This section outlines one TCR beta chain sequence together with its context. The antigen remains undetermined. PCR used 60 Vbeta primers and 13 Jbeta primers. Using immunoSEQ multiplex PCR, the repertoire was profiled, and TCRdb retains in-frame clones only, with some absent. This repertoire shows some 170,000 clones, roughly 80% found once; its top ten account for roughly 5.2%. The data originate from a study of cytomegalovirus exposure and HLA in healthy donors. The CDR3 runs to 13 residues. Germline V gene lookup returns CDR1 SGHDN and CDR2 FVKESK. V lost 4 bases and J lost 4, with 10 bases in between. Study conclusions and caveats: Cytomegalovirus status, reportedly, was diagnosed with high specificity and sensitivity by the classifier. A later analysis, which compared TCR beta chains of equal frequency, found the HLA-associated ones more clonally expanded.

The sample consisted of PBMCs. V is TRBV14 and J is TRBJ1-1; no firm D call. This sequence originates from a woman between 18 and 29 years old in good health and CMV-seropositive. CDR3 DNA sequence: TGTGCCAGCAGCCCGTGGGAGAGCACTGAAGCTTTCTTT. Translating gives CASSPWESTEAFF.